Below are 9 T cell receptor beta chains sequenced from a single sample in a study of OX40 agonist ivuxolimab in advanced cancers. The data were produced by immunoSEQ multiplex PCR, yet TCRdb's version contains in-frame clones alone and is incomplete. The sample holds approximately 65,000 clones, about 89% seen once. The input for sequencing was CD4+ or CD8+ T cells sorted from blood, taken in a trial of the OX40 agonist ivuxolimab. The source is an adult with an advanced solid tumor such as melanoma, head and neck, liver or kidney cancer.

The chain carries TRBV5-4 and TRBJ2-5, with D maybe TRBD2 (6 bases). V was clipped by 4 bases and J by 4 bases, with 17 bases between them. The CDR3 runs 15 residues. Germline values: CDR1 SGHNT, CDR2 YYREEE (reference sequence). CDR3 in DNA: TGTGCCAGCAGCCCGGGGGACGGTAGATCAGAGACCCAGTACTTC. This translates into CASSPGDGRSETQYF.

This clone appeared once. The chain recombines TRBV27 with TRBJ2-7; perhaps TRBD2 as D (5 bases). The CDR3 is 16 amino acids. V was trimmed by 4 bases and J by 3 bases, leaving 19 bases between them. Germline V lookup: CDR1 MNHEY, CDR2 SMNVEV (reference sequence). The CDR3, as DNA: TGTGCCAGCAGTTCTACCCCTATAGCGTCAAACTACGAGCAGTACTTC. Translated, it gives CASSSTPIASNYEQYF.

This clone came up once. The chain carries TRBV7-2 and TRBJ2-1; 7 bases are shared with TRBD2. V lost 4 bases and J lost 10; bases outside the gene matches: 4. The CDR3 is made up of 12 amino acids. The germline V gene encodes CDR1 SGHTA and CDR2 FQGNSA. CDR3 sequence reads: CASSYREGEQFF. For the CDR3, the DNA is TGTGCCAGCAGCTATAGGGAGGGAGAGCAGTTCTTC.

This clone appeared a single time. The genes are TRBV15 and TRBJ1-2, with 9 bases fitting TRBD1. The CDR3 is made up of 15 amino acids. Trimming removed 2 bases from V and 7 bases from J; junction bases left unmatched: 8. CDR1 and CDR2 (germline): LNHNV, YYDKDF (reference sequence). CDR3 nucleotide sequence: TGTGCCACCAGCAGACCAGGACAGGGGATCGGTGGCTACACCTTC. Amino acids: CATSRPGQGIGGYTF.

The chain has TRBV4-1 and TRBJ1-3; the D is unclear. The length of the CDR3 is 13 residues. CDR1 is MGHRA, CDR2 YSYEKL, per germline. Trimming took off 1 base at V and 4 bases at J, with 5 bases between the two ends. The chain's CDR3 is CASSQGRGNTIYF. Here the CDR3 DNA reads TGCGCCAGCAGCCAAGGTCGGGGAAACACCATATATTTT.

This clone was seen a single time. The chain has TRBV28 and TRBJ2-4; D uncertain. CDR3 length: 14 residues. CDR1 and CDR2 (germline): MDHEN, SYDVKM. V lost 6 bases, J lost 3 bases, and 12 bases lay in between. CDR3: CASRVGWDKNIQYF. The CDR3 DNA sequence: TGTGCCAGCAGGGTGGGGTGGGACAAAAACATTCAGTACTTC.

The chain has TRBV10-1 and TRBJ2-1; the match to TRBD2 covers 8 bases. Germline V CDR1 and CDR2: WNHNN, SYGVQD (reference sequence). The junction had 11 bases not matched to a gene; V was cut back by 3 bases and J by 10 bases. The CDR3 is made up of 15 amino acids. CDR3 region: CASSDPSGGFGEQFF. The CDR3 DNA is TGCGCCAGCAGTGATCCCAGCGGGGGATTCGGGGAGCAGTTCTTC.

The genes are TRBV2 and TRBJ2-7, with 8 bases lining up with TRBD2. J gave up 3 bases and V 8 bases, and 12 bases lay outside the gene matches. CDR1 is SNHLY, CDR2 FYNNEI, per germline. The CDR3 is 15 amino acids. CDR3 sequence (DNA): TGTGCCAGCCTTGACGTTCCTAGCGGGCACTACGAGCAGTACTTC. Amino acids: CASLDVPSGHYEQYF.

The rearrangement links TRBV5-4 to TRBJ1-1, with 7 bases that match TRBD1. The CDR3 length is 16 residues. Germline V CDR1 and CDR2: SGHNT, YYREEE (reference sequence). Trimming removed 0 bases from V and 5 bases from J; junction bases left unmatched: 10. The CDR3 nucleotides are TGTGCCAGCAGCTTGGAGGGGGCGTTGGGGCTTACTGAAGCTTTCTTT. Amino acid sequence: CASSLEGALGLTEAFF.